One and the same sample provided the 28 T cell receptor beta chains below, sequenced in a study of Tregs in tolerant kidney transplant recipients. The repertoire was sequenced with immunoSEQ multiplex PCR; TCRdb's copy has only in-frame clones and lacks some. The repertoire includes roughly 86,000 clones, more than 85% of them detected once, and roughly 1.5% sits in the top ten. The nonmyeloablative bone marrow transplants came from related graft donors, with transient mixed chimerism. The specimen comprised CD4+ T cells from blood (PBMCs), sampled 12 months after the transplant. These receptors came from a human patient who received a combined kidney and bone marrow transplant. A share of the T cells may be of graft donor origin.

This chain joins TRBV4-3 and TRBJ2-1, with 8 bases matching TRBD2. V lost 1 base to trimming and J lost 1 base; unmatched junction nucleotides: 3. Germline V gene sequence: CDR1 LGHNA, CDR2 YSLEER. CDR3 length: 16 amino acids. In nucleotides, the CDR3 is TGCGCCAGCAGCCAAGTCGGGACTAGATCCTACAATGAGCAGTTCTTC. It yields the protein CASSQVGTRSYNEQFF.

The CDR3 region has the DNA TGTGCCAGCAGCCAACCCACAGGGATGGCTAACTATGGCTACACCTTC. This gives the protein CASSQPTGMANYGYTF. The chain has TRBV4-2 and TRBJ1-2; tentatively, D is TRBD1 (6 bases). With 2 bases removed from V and 0 bases from J, the gap between germline ends came to 13 bases. Germline loops: CDR1 LGHNA, CDR2 YNFKEQ. CDR3 length equals 16 residues.

This chain uses TRBV9 with TRBJ2-2; D gene unclear. Per the germline V gene, CDR1 is SGDLS and CDR2 is YYNGEE. V lost 0 bases and J 2 bases, leaving 8 bases between the germline ends. This CDR3 contains 15 residues. In DNA, the CDR3 is TGTGCCAGCAGCGTAGTTGGCAGAAACACCGGGGAGCTGTTTTTT. It specifies CASSVVGRNTGELFF.

The chain joins TRBV18 to TRBJ1-1; no clear D gene. There are 14 residues in the CDR3. Per germline, CDR1 KGHSH and CDR2 LQKENI. Trimming cost V 5 bases and J 3 bases, with 13 bases left between them. DNA of the CDR3: TGTGCCAGCTCAATCGGAGGGAAGGACACTGAAGCTTTCTTT. Translated: CASSIGGKDTEAFF.

The genes are TRBV2 and TRBJ1-4; D is uncertain. V shed 1 base and J shed 7 bases, with 4 bases lying between them. Germline V gene data show CDR1 as SNHLY and CDR2 as FYNNEI. This CDR3 has 12 residues. The CDR3 sequence: CASSEGGEKLFF. CDR3 coding DNA: TGTGCCAGCAGTGAAGGCGGTGAAAAACTGTTTTTT.

The chain couples TRBV6-6 to TRBJ1-5; no clear D gene. The germline gives CDR1 MNHNY, CDR2 SVGAGI (reference sequence). Trimming shortened V by 5 bases and J by 5 bases, and 13 bases separated the two germline ends. The CDR3 length is 14 residues. The CDR3 is CASSPNQYDQPQHF. As DNA, the CDR3 is TGTGCCAGCAGTCCCAATCAGTACGATCAGCCCCAGCATTTT.

The genes are TRBV7-2 and TRBJ2-3; the match to TRBD2 covers 16 bases. Per germline, CDR1 SGHTA and CDR2 FQGNSA. J lost 4 bases, V lost 5 bases, and 12 bases had no gene match. The CDR3 covers 19 residues. In DNA form, the CDR3 reads TGTGCCAGCAGCGCACGGGGACTAGCGGGAGGGTACATGTCAGATACGCAGTATTTT. Translating it yields CASSARGLAGGYMSDTQYF.

This chain connects TRBV5-1 to TRBJ2-5; D remains ambiguous. The CDR3 extends over 14 amino acids. The V gene's germline CDR1 is SGHRS and CDR2 YFSETQ. The V gene lost 0 bases and the J gene lost 1 base, with 7 bases spanning the gap. This chain's CDR3 is CASSLGASQETQYF. The DNA for the CDR3 is TGCGCCAGCAGCTTGGGGGCCAGCCAAGAGACCCAGTACTTC.

The rearrangement links TRBV5-1 to TRBJ2-3; 11 bases are shared with TRBD2. Germline CDR1 and CDR2: SGHRS and YFSETQ. This CDR3 is built from 18 residues. The V gene end was trimmed by 0 bases and the J gene end by 2 bases; junction bases not matched to a gene: 8. CDR3 amino acids: CASSLDFSGGAFTDTQYF. In nucleotides, the CDR3 is TGCGCCAGCAGCTTGGATTTTAGCGGGGGGGCTTTCACAGATACGCAGTATTTT.

V is TRBV4-2 and J is TRBJ1-5; a possible D gene is TRBD1 (5 bases). In germline, CDR1 is LGHNA, CDR2 YNFKEQ. This CDR3 is built from 16 residues. V shed 4 bases and J shed 0 bases, with 13 bases lying between them. CDR3 protein: CASSLYGQISNQPQHF. The CDR3 region has the DNA TGTGCCAGCAGCCTGTATGGACAAATTAGCAATCAGCCCCAGCATTTT.

This chain uses TRBV7-3 with TRBJ1-2, with 10 positions matching TRBD1. The CDR3 covers 16 residues. V trimming: 5 bases; J trimming: 2 bases; junction bases outside the gene matches: 8. Germline CDR1 SGHTA, CDR2 FQGTGA. The CDR3 loop reads CASSPGTGVLNYGYTF. The CDR3 DNA is TGTGCCAGCAGCCCCGGGACAGGGGTATTGAACTATGGCTACACCTTC. Filled out from reference TRBV7-3 and TRBJ1-2, the complete variable domain reads GAGVSQTPSNKVTEKGKYVELRCDPISGHTALYWYRQSLGQGPEFLIYFQGTGAADDSGLPNDRFFAVRPEGSVSTLKIQRTERGDSAVYLCASSPGTGVLNYGYTFGSGTRLTVV.

This clone was detected only a few times. This CDR3 is also generated by other DNA sequences in the sample. The chain employs TRBV5-4 and TRBJ1-2, with D tentatively TRBD1 (6 bases). Germline CDR1 SGHNT, CDR2 YYREEE (reference sequence). The V end was cut by 5 bases, the J end by 3 bases, with 11 bases between. The CDR3 totals 13 residues. CDR3 in amino acids: CASRPQGDYGYTF. The CDR3 DNA is TGTGCCAGCAGGCCACAGGGAGACTATGGCTACACCTTC.

This rearrangement joins TRBV18 to TRBJ2-3, with 7 bases lining up with TRBD1. Germline lookup yields CDR1 KGHSH and CDR2 LQKENI. This CDR3 spans 14 amino acids. V lost 8 bases and J lost 3; bases outside the gene matches: 8. The CDR3 sequence: CASLPSGGTDTQYF. As DNA, the CDR3 is TGTGCCAGCCTCCCTTCAGGGGGAACAGATACGCAGTATTTT.

This chain links TRBV11-2 with TRBJ2-3, with 8 bases fitting TRBD2. The CDR3 covers 16 residues. Trimming removed 5 bases from V and 2 bases from J; junction bases left unmatched: 9. Per the germline V gene, CDR1 is SGHAT and CDR2 is FQNNGV. In DNA form, the CDR3 reads TGTGCCAGCAGCAAAGCGAGCGGGGGCCTCACAGATACGCAGTATTTT. Encoded protein: CASSKASGGLTDTQYF.

The genes are TRBV6-4 and TRBJ2-2; 8 positions agree with TRBD1. In germline, CDR1 is MRHNA, CDR2 SNTAGT. This CDR3 is 14 amino acids long. The V gene end was trimmed by 6 bases and the J gene end by 7 bases; junction bases not matched to a gene: 7. The CDR3 loop is CASRPGQANGELFF. The DNA for the CDR3 is TGTGCCAGCAGACCGGGACAGGCGAACGGGGAGCTGTTTTTT.

This clone was seen a single time. This chain joins TRBV7-9 and TRBJ2-7; perhaps TRBD1 as D (5 bases). In germline, CDR1 is SEHNR, CDR2 FQNEAQ (reference sequence). Trimming took 5 bases from V and 0 from J, leaving 8 bases between them. The CDR3 is made up of 13 amino acids. The CDR3 nucleotides read TGTGCCAGCAGCCAGACAGACTCCTACGAGCAGTACTTC. Protein: CASSQTDSYEQYF.

The rearrangement uses TRBV29-1 and TRBJ1-1, with D hard to call. The CDR3 totals 12 residues. Trimming left V 4 bases short and J 6 bases short, with 12 bases between. CDR1 is SQVTM and CDR2 is ANQGSEA in the germline V gene. The CDR3 here is CSVGVGSAEAFF. For the CDR3, the DNA is TGCAGCGTTGGTGTGGGGAGTGCTGAAGCTTTCTTT.

This clone is a singleton in its sample. The chain employs TRBV7-3 and TRBJ1-2; 8 bases map to TRBD1. Germline V lookup: CDR1 SGHTA, CDR2 FQGTGA. This CDR3 has 13 amino acids. The trim removed 8 bases at V and 3 bases at J, leaving 5 bases unmatched. The CDR3 sequence: CASSWGQDYGYTF. As DNA, the CDR3 is TGTGCCAGCTCATGGGGACAGGACTATGGCTACACCTTC.

The genes are TRBV5-4 and TRBJ2-3, with D perhaps matching TRBD1 (6 bases). This CDR3 has 16 amino acids. V was clipped by 4 bases and J by 10 bases, with 25 bases between them. Germline V gives CDR1 SGHNT, CDR2 YYREEE (reference sequence). This CDR3 reads CASSVDAGAVGDAQYF. CDR3 nucleotide sequence: TGTGCCAGCAGCGTGGATGCAGGGGCTGTAGGGGATGCGCAGTATTTT.

This clone was observed a handful of times. The genes are TRBV19 and TRBJ2-2, with D possibly being TRBD2 (6 bases). With 3 bases removed from V and 1 base from J, the gap between germline ends came to 6 bases. The length of the CDR3 is 14 residues. Germline V CDR1 and CDR2: LNHDA, SQIVND (reference sequence). CDR3 sequence: CASSIGRNTGELFF. The CDR3 bases are TGTGCCAGTAGTATCGGGAGGAACACCGGGGAGCTGTTTTTT.

This clone was picked up one time. This chain uses TRBV5-1 with TRBJ1-6; maybe TRBD1 (6 bases). Germline lookup yields CDR1 SGHRS and CDR2 YFSETQ. The CDR3 length is 15 residues. V was shortened by 0 bases and J by 9 bases, with 13 bases between the two germline ends. The CDR3, as DNA: TGCGCCAGCAGCTTGGACAGGGACGGAGGTTCACCCCTCCACTTT. This translates into CASSLDRDGGSPLHF.

This chain links TRBV19 with TRBJ2-3; 13 bases agree with TRBD2. Germline V lookup: CDR1 LNHDA, CDR2 SQIVND (reference sequence). J lost 3 bases, V lost 3 bases, and 3 bases had no gene match. The CDR3 spans 16 residues. Written as DNA, the CDR3 is TGTGCCAGTAGTATCCCGGGACTAGCGGGGACAGATACGCAGTATTTT. Its translation: CASSIPGLAGTDTQYF.

DNA of the CDR3: TGTGCCAGCTCACCAAACACAGGGGACGACACTGAAGCTTTCTTT. Translating gives CASSPNTGDDTEAFF. The rearrangement uses TRBV18 and TRBJ1-1, with 7 bases that match TRBD1. CDR1 is KGHSH, CDR2 LQKENI, per germline. The CDR3 loop spans 15 amino acids. Trimming removed 2 bases from V and 3 bases from J; junction bases left unmatched: 6.

The chain recombines TRBV5-1 with TRBJ2-6, with 8 bases lining up with TRBD1. After removal of 2 bases from V and 4 bases from J, the junction contained 11 bases not matched to a gene. Germline V gene sequence: CDR1 SGHRS, CDR2 YFSETQ. The CDR3 sequence is 18 residues long. The CDR3 here is CASSFWAQGANGANVLTF. CDR3 nucleotides: TGCGCCAGCAGCTTTTGGGCGCAGGGGGCGAACGGGGCCAACGTCCTGACTTTC.

CDR3 DNA: TGTGCCTGGAGTAGGCTAGCGGGGGGTGAGACCCAGTACTTC. Its protein product is CAWSRLAGGETQYF. The chain combines TRBV30 with TRBJ2-5, with 11 bases fitting TRBD2. With V trimmed by 2 bases and J by 5 bases, 4 bases remained unmatched. CDR3 length: 14 residues. Germline values: CDR1 GTSNPN, CDR2 SVGIG (reference sequence). The full variable domain, completed using reference TRBV30 and TRBJ2-5, is SQTIHQWPATLVQPVGSPLSLECTVEGTSNPNLYWYRQAAGRGLQLLFYSVGIGQISSEVPQNLSASRPQDRQFILSSKKLLLSDSGFYLCAWSRLAGGETQYFGPGTRLLVL.

CDR3 loop: CASSQAWFRSTDTQYF. The CDR3 DNA reads TGCGCCAGCAGCCAGGCCTGGTTCCGAAGCACAGATACGCAGTATTTT. The V gene is TRBV4-3, the J gene TRBJ2-3; D unresolved. V lost 3 bases to trimming and J lost 0 bases, with 13 bases between them. The CDR3 totals 16 residues. Per the germline V gene, CDR1 is LGHNA and CDR2 is YSLEER.

This clone was recorded a few times. The V gene is TRBV4-3, the J gene TRBJ2-1; perhaps TRBD2 as D (5 bases). CDR1 LGHNA and CDR2 YSLEER come from the germline V gene. This CDR3 comprises 16 residues. Trimming cost V 0 bases and J 0 bases, with 9 bases left between them. The CDR3, as DNA: TGCGCCAGCAGCCAAGATATGGGGAGCTCCTACAATGAGCAGTTCTTC. It translates to CASSQDMGSSYNEQFF.

V and J are TRBV27 and TRBJ1-1; TRBD1 agrees at 8 bases. V was pared by 5 bases and J by 0 bases, with 11 bases of the junction left unmatched. The length of the CDR3 is 17 residues. In germline, CDR1 is MNHEY, CDR2 SMNVEV (reference sequence). This CDR3 is CASSARQGKMVNTEAFF. The CDR3 bases are TGTGCCAGCAGTGCTCGACAGGGGAAGATGGTGAACACTGAAGCTTTCTTT.